The 18 T cell receptor beta chains reported below all come from one sample, sequenced in a study of Graves' ophthalmopathy and Graves' hyperthyroidism. The sequenced template was RNA, covering the TCR beta CDR3 region. In the first round, RT-PCR was carried out with HTBI primers, and a multiplex PCR formed the second round. Using its own MiXCR run on the multiplex PCR reads, TCRdb lists one record per CDR3 protein. The table has almost 750,000 distinct CDR3 sequences, 40% seen once; the top ten hold 35% to 55%. Material: peripheral blood. The receptors come from an adult man with Graves' ophthalmopathy.

Comments on this clonotype: At one of its ends the junction is not consistent with the germline gene, which may arise from a read error. The chain joins TRBV24-1 to TRBJ2-7; 9 bases match TRBD1. The CDR3 extends over 14 amino acids. From germline, CDR1 is KGHDR and CDR2 SFDVKD. For the CDR3, the DNA is TGTGCCAGCAGTTACCCGGGACAGGGTTCCGAGCAGTACTTC. As protein: CASSYPGQGSEQYF.

This clonotype turned up a few times. The chain is built from TRBV20-1 and TRBJ1-4, with TRBD1 matching 8 bases. Looked up from germline, CDR1 is DFQATT and CDR2 is SNEGSKA (reference sequence). This CDR3 comprises 12 residues. CDR3 DNA sequence: TGCATCGGGACAGGTGGAAATGAAAAACTGTTTTTT. Amino acid sequence: CIGTGGNEKLFF.

This clonotype was picked up many times. V is TRBV2 and J is TRBJ1-1, with D unresolved. This CDR3 region has 15 residues. Germline CDR1 SNHLY, CDR2 FYNNEI. V lost 0 bases and J 1 base, leaving 9 bases between the germline ends. This chain's CDR3 is CASSEAGFGNTEAFF. CDR3 in DNA: TGTGCCAGCAGTGAAGCTGGTTTCGGGAACACTGAAGCTTTCTTT.

There are a few counts of this clonotype. This chain joins TRBV6-5 and TRBJ2-5, with 9 bases matching TRBD2. V was clipped by 5 bases and J by 5 bases; unmatched bases: 15. Germline V gene data show CDR1 as MNHEY and CDR2 as SVGAGI. This CDR3 has 17 amino acids. CDR3 loop: CASSPPGRGGIGETQYF. In nucleotides, the CDR3 is TGTGCCAGCAGTCCACCGGGGCGGGGGGGCATCGGTGAGACCCAGTACTTC.

Here the CDR3 reads CASSSGGGWANVLTF. Written as DNA, the CDR3 is TGTGCCAGCAGCTCCGGGGGAGGATGGGCCAACGTCCTGACTTTC. The V call is TRBV25-1, the J call TRBJ2-6; perhaps TRBD2 as D (6 bases). The ends were cut back, 6 bases at V and 5 bases at J, with 14 bases in the middle. The CDR3 is made up of 15 amino acids. Germline assignment: CDR1 MGHDK and CDR2 SYGVNS.

Here the CDR3 DNA reads TGTGCCACCAGTCAGGAGGCCTCCTTTTTGTCTGGGCAGTTCTTC. It codes for CATSQEASFLSGQFF. The rearrangement uses TRBV24-1 and TRBJ2-1, with a possible D match to TRBD2 (5 bases). CDR3 length: 15 residues. V lost 6 bases and J lost 12, with 23 bases in between. Germline values: CDR1 KGHDR, CDR2 SFDVKD.

This clonotype has ten or more counts. This sequence joins TRBV29-1 and TRBJ2-5, with D maybe TRBD1 (6 bases). Germline V gene data show CDR1 as SQVTM and CDR2 as ANQGSEA. V was cut by 1 base and J by 2 bases, with 11 bases left in between. This CDR3 is built from 14 residues. DNA for the CDR3: TGCAGCGTTGAAGGGCCCGGACAGCAAGAGACCCAGTACTTC. This translates into CSVEGPGQQETQYF. The variable domain in full, completed from reference TRBV29-1 and TRBJ2-5, reads SAVISQKPSRDICQRGTSLTIQCQVDSQVTMMFWYRQQPGQSLTLIATANQGSEATYESGFVIDKFPISRPNLTFSTLTVSNMSPEDSSIYLCSVEGPGQQETQYFGPGTRLLVL.

This clonotype was found many times. The chain recombines TRBV7-9 with TRBJ1-4; tentatively, D is TRBD1 (5 bases). The CDR3 consists of 15 residues. V was pared by 1 base and J by 5 bases, with 11 bases between. Germline V gene lookup returns CDR1 SEHNR and CDR2 FQNEAQ (reference sequence). Here the CDR3 DNA reads TGTGCCAGCAGCTTAGTAGGGGCGGTAAATGAAAAACTGTTTTTT. This sequence encodes CASSLVGAVNEKLFF.

The chain couples TRBV7-9 to TRBJ2-6; D might be TRBD2 (5 bases). Germline V gene data show CDR1 as SEHNR and CDR2 as FQNEAQ (reference sequence). Trimming removed 2 bases from V and 1 base from J, with 15 bases in between. The CDR3 length is 18 residues. The chain's CDR3 is CASSLIAGVDSGANVLTF. The CDR3 coding sequence is TGTGCCAGCAGCTTAATAGCCGGGGTTGATTCTGGGGCCAACGTCCTGACTTTC.

The chain links TRBV10-3 to TRBJ1-2; D ambiguous. This CDR3 comprises 12 residues. CDR1 and CDR2 (germline): ENHRY, SYGVKD. V dropped 3 bases and J dropped 8 bases, with 10 bases sitting between them. The CDR3 sequence is CAISDGARGYTF. The CDR3 region has the DNA TGTGCCATCAGTGACGGAGCACGGGGCTACACCTTC.

This clonotype was recorded many times. The rearrangement links TRBV24-1 to TRBJ1-5; TRBD1 is a possible D gene (6 bases). Germline CDR1 is KGHDR and CDR2 is SFDVKD. Trimming left V 11 bases short and J 6 bases short, with 25 bases between. CDR3 length: 16 residues. In DNA, the CDR3 is TGTGCCAGCTCACAATCTACAGGGTCGGCCTCTCAGCCCCAGCATTTT. The encoded protein is CASSQSTGSASQPQHF.

Ten or more counts support this clonotype. The chain has TRBV7-2 and TRBJ1-1, with 8 bases fitting TRBD1. Germline assignment: CDR1 SGHTA and CDR2 FQGNSA. The CDR3 consists of 14 residues. The J segment lost 4 bases and the V segment lost 4 bases, leaving 5 bases of the junction unmatched. The CDR3 bases are TGTGCCAGCAGCTCACACAGGGGGAGCACTGAAGCTTTCTTT. The encoded protein is CASSSHRGSTEAFF.

This clonotype turned up a few times. The gene calls are TRBV7-3 and TRBJ2-7; the match to TRBD1 covers 9 bases. The CDR3 extends over 13 amino acids. The trim removed 5 bases at V and 6 bases at J, leaving 5 bases unmatched. Germline loops: CDR1 SGHTA, CDR2 FQGTGA. CDR3 sequence (DNA): TGTGCCAGCAGCGCGGGACAGGGAGCCGAGCAGTACTTC. Translation: CASSAGQGAEQYF.

The chain is built from TRBV6-5 and TRBJ1-6; D may be TRBD1 (5 bases). From germline, CDR1 is MNHEY and CDR2 SVGAGI. Trimming removed 4 bases at V and 13 bases at J, with 20 bases between. The CDR3 sequence is 15 residues long. The chain's CDR3 is CASSFGTGLGNPLHF. The CDR3 DNA reads TGTGCCAGCAGTTTCGGGACGGGACTGGGGAATCCCCTCCACTTT.

The chain joins TRBV19 to TRBJ2-5; TRBD2 matches 9 bases. This CDR3 has 13 residues. Unmatched junction bases numbered 7, after V lost 9 bases and J lost 5 bases. Germline V CDR1 and CDR2: LNHDA, SQIVND (reference sequence). CDR3 coding DNA: TGTGCCAGCAGAAGAGCGGGGGGTGAGACCCAGTACTTC. It specifies CASRRAGGETQYF.

This clonotype has more than one count but fewer than ten. V usage is TRBV7-9 and J usage is TRBJ2-7, with D tentatively TRBD1 (6 bases). Trimming stripped 5 bases from V and 6 bases from J, with 20 bases between. This CDR3 is 15 amino acids long. Germline V gene sequence: CDR1 SEHNR, CDR2 FQNEAQ (reference sequence). CDR3 DNA: TGTGCCAGCAGCCCCAAAGGGGGTGGTGGCCGCGAGCAGTACTTC. This sequence encodes CASSPKGGGGREQYF.

The chain employs TRBV20-1 and TRBJ1-1; D remains unclear. Trimming took off 0 bases at V and 1 base at J, with 9 bases between the two ends. Germline CDR1 and CDR2: DFQATT and SNEGSKA (reference sequence). CDR3 size: 14 residues. CDR3 protein: CSARDEQTNTEAFF. For the CDR3, the DNA is TGCAGTGCTAGAGATGAACAGACGAACACTGAAGCTTTCTTT.

This clonotype occurred a few times. The chain has TRBV3-1 and TRBJ2-7; 8 bases map to TRBD1. The CDR3 sequence is 15 residues long. The ends lost 3 bases at V and 4 bases at J; junction bases unmatched: 8. Germline-derived CDR1 and CDR2 are LGHDT and YNNKEL (reference sequence). The CDR3 nucleotides are TGTGCCAGCAGCCACAGACAGGGGACGCGGTACGAGCAGTACTTC. As protein: CASSHRQGTRYEQYF.